The rows below give T cell receptor beta chains drawn from one sample of a study of T-cell reconstitution after alpha-beta-depleted transplantation in children. MiXCR was run by TCRdb on the PCR reads, yielding one entry per CDR3 protein. The sample carries fewer than 20,000 distinct CDR3 sequences, around 8.3% recorded once. The sequences come from PBMCs, mostly from graft donor cells, collected 60 days after TCRalphabeta/CD19-depleted stem cell transplant. The source of these receptors is a boy under three years old who had a stem cell transplant for Wiskott-Aldrich syndrome, so the T cells may come from the graft donor. Each CDR3 is given with its conserved first and last residue. A D gene is named only where the DNA matches it firmly. Clone size appears in some rows only: once, few, many, or a class for an expanded clone.

J | D | size | V | length | DNA | CDR3
TRBJ2-7 | NA | many | TRBV7-2 | 14 | TGTGCCAGCAGCTTAGGGGGCAGGGAATACGAGCAGTACTTC | CASSLGGREYEQYF
TRBJ1-2 | TRBD1 | many | TRBV15 | 11 | TGTGCCACCGGACAGGACTATGGCTACACCTTC | CATGQDYGYTF
TRBJ2-3 | NA | NA | TRBV7-9 | 15 | TGTGCCAGCAGCCGTGACAGTTATAGCACAGATACGCAGTATTTT | CASSRDSYSTDTQYF
TRBJ2-2 | NA | many | TRBV12-3/TRBV12-4 | 12 | TGTGCCAGCACCCCGGTGTTCGGGGAGCTGTTTTTT | CASTPVFGELFF
TRBJ1-4 | NA | many | TRBV4-1 | 15 | TGCGCCAGCAGCCAAGGCCAGCGCACTAATGAAAAACTGTTTTTT | CASSQGQRTNEKLFF
TRBJ2-1 | NA | NA | TRBV6-5 | 12 | TGTGCCAGCAGCCTAATTGACGGTGAGCAGTTCTTC | CASSLIDGEQFF
TRBJ2-2 | NA | few | TRBV5-1 | 13 | TGCGCCAGCAGCTTAGGGACCCCCGGGGAGCTGTTTTTT | CASSLGTPGELFF
TRBJ2-1 | NA | many | TRBV12-5 | 18 | TGTGCTAGTGGTTTGGGCATAGGGGGGACTTTATCCTACAATGAGCAGTTCTTC | CASGLGIGGTLSYNEQFF
TRBJ1-4 | TRBD1 | NA | TRBV5-1 | 14 | TGCGCCAGCAGCGTTCGACAGGGGAATGAAAAACTGTTTTTT | CASSVRQGNEKLFF
TRBJ2-3 | TRBD1 | few | TRBV6-1 | 15 | TGTGCCAGCAGAAGGGGACAGGGGTTTACAGATACGCAGTATTTT | CASRRGQGFTDTQYF
TRBJ1-4 | NA | few | TRBV6-4 | 17 | TGTGCCAGCAGTGACAACCTACCTCAGGGGCGGGGTGAAAAACTGTTTTTT | CASSDNLPQGRGEKLFF
TRBJ2-7 | NA | many | TRBV11-2 | 14 | TGTGCCAGCAGTCTCCGGGACCGCGCCTACGAGCAGTACTTC | CASSLRDRAYEQYF
TRBJ2-3 | TRBD2 | many | TRBV6-1 | 18 | TGTGCCAGCAGTCCCCTCTGGGTAGCTAGCGGGAAAACAGATACGCAGTATTTT | CASSPLWVASGKTDTQYF
TRBJ2-4 | NA | NA | TRBV27 | 15 | TGTGCCAGCAGTTTATCGGGGGTAACCAAAAACATTCAGTACTTC | CASSLSGVTKNIQYF
TRBJ2-1 | TRBD2 | few | TRBV20-1 | 14 | TGCAGTGCTAGACAGGGCGGGAGCTACAATGAGCAGTTCTTC | CSARQGGSYNEQFF
TRBJ2-1 | NA | many | TRBV10-3 | 11 | TGTGCCATCAGTGTCCAGAATGAGCAGTTCTTC | CAISVQNEQFF
TRBJ1-3 | TRBD1 | NA | TRBV6-1 | 14 | TGTGCCAGCAGCCCGGGACAGGCTGGAAACACCATATATTTT | CASSPGQAGNTIYF
TRBJ1-1 | NA | many | TRBV5-1 | 13 | TGCGCCAGCAGCTTGGGACAGGACACTGAAGCTTTCTTT | CASSLGQDTEAFF
TRBJ2-4 | NA | many | TRBV5-1 | 14 | TGCGCCAGCAGCTTGGCCGGGGATGGAAACATTCAGTACTTC | CASSLAGDGNIQYF
TRBJ2-1 | NA | many | TRBV29-1 | 12 | TGCAGCGCCCACTGGGGATACAATGAGCAGTTCTTC | CSAHWGYNEQFF
TRBJ2-5 | TRBD2 | NA | TRBV5-6 | 14 | TGTGCCAGCACGGGGGGGAGCAGGCGGGAGACCCAGTACTTC | CASTGGSRRETQYF
TRBJ2-7 | TRBD1 | many | TRBV20-1 | 13 | TGCAGTGCGGGGGACAGGGGAAACTACGAGCAGTACTTC | CSAGDRGNYEQYF
TRBJ2-7 | TRBD1 | many | TRBV5-1 | 15 | TGCGCCAGCAGCTTAGTAGGACAGGATCTCTACGAGCAGTACTTC | CASSLVGQDLYEQYF
TRBJ2-5 | NA | many | TRBV16 | 17 | TGTGCCAGCAGCCAATTTATGCTTGCTTATGACAAAGAGACCCAGTACTTC | CASSQFMLAYDKETQYF
TRBJ2-1 | TRBD1 | few | TRBV5-6 | 14 | TGTGCCAGCAGCGAGGGGGCGCCCTGGGATGAGCAGTTCTTC | CASSEGAPWDEQFF
TRBJ1-2 | TRBD1 | NA | TRBV7-9 | 16 | TGTGCCAGCAGCTTAAAGTTGGGACAGGGTTACTATGGCTACACCTTC | CASSLKLGQGYYGYTF
TRBJ1-4 | TRBD1 | many | TRBV7-9 | 15 | TGTGCCAGCAGCGCGTACAGGGGGACTAATGAAAAACTGTTTTTT | CASSAYRGTNEKLFF
TRBJ2-3 | NA | NA | TRBV4-1 | 16 | TGCGCCAGCAGCCAAGATGCCCCAGCAAGCACAGATACGCAGTATTTT | CASSQDAPASTDTQYF
TRBJ2-1 | NA | many | TRBV12-3/TRBV12-4 | 13 | TGTGCCAGCAGTTTAAGCGGCCCCAATGAGCAGTTCTTC | CASSLSGPNEQFF